A selection of T cell receptor beta chains follows, all from one sample in a study of T cell repertoires in ileal Crohn's disease. The protocol was immunoSEQ multiplex PCR, while the TCRdb copy is restricted to in-frame clones and leaves out a portion. This table holds approximately 18,000 clones, less than 90% found once. Sequencing used ileal tissue. The receptors were sampled from an adult with Crohn's disease. The CDR3 runs from the conserved cysteine through the conserved F or W. D genes are given only for firm matches. Expanded clones are given a class, and other clones once, few, many or no size at all.

>TRBD1|TRBJ2-7|13|TRBV29-1|-
TGCAGCGTTGGATCGGGACAGGGCTACGAGCAGTACTTC
CSVGSGQGYEQYF
>TRBD1|TRBJ2-1|16|TRBV4-1|-
TGCGCCAGCAGCCGATCCAACAGGGGTACCTACAATGAGCAGTTCTTC
CASSRSNRGTYNEQFF
>TRBD1|TRBJ1-1|13|TRBV6-6|once
TGTGCCAGCAGTTACTCAGGGGGCGGAGGGGCTTTCTTT
CASSYSGGGGAFF
>-|TRBJ1-1|11|TRBV29-1|-
TGCAGCGTTCACAGGGAAACTGAAGCTTTCTTT
CSVHRETEAFF
>-|TRBJ1-1|14|TRBV14|-
TGTGCCAGCAGCCGGGAGAGGGTGAACACTGAAGCTTTCTTT
CASSRERVNTEAFF
>-|TRBJ1-2|12|TRBV29-1|-
TGCAGCGTACTGACAGGAGATACTGGCTACACCTTC
CSVLTGDTGYTF
>TRBD2|TRBJ2-7|14|TRBV2|-
TGTGCCAGCAGTTCTGGACTAGACACCTACGAGCAGTACTTC
CASSSGLDTYEQYF
>TRBD2|TRBJ2-1|16|TRBV7-9|once
TGTGCCAGCAGCTACCTTAGCGGGGGGGCCAAGAATGAGCAGTTCTTC
CASSYLSGGAKNEQFF
>-|TRBJ2-7|15|TRBV19|-
TGTGCCAGTAGTGTCGGCAGGTTGCGCCGCGACGAGCAGTACTTC
CASSVGRLRRDEQYF
>-|TRBJ1-1|14|TRBV18|-
TGTGCCAGCTCACCAAAACAGGGGAACACTGAAGCTTTCTTT
CASSPKQGNTEAFF
>-|TRBJ2-7|13|TRBV2|-
TGTGCCAGCAGGGGGGACACCCTCTACGAGCAGTACTTC
CASRGDTLYEQYF
>TRBD1|TRBJ2-7|12|TRBV2|-
TGTGCCAGCAGAGTCCGGGACAGAGAGCAGTACTTC
CASRVRDREQYF
>-|TRBJ1-4|15|TRBV4-1|-
TGCGCCAGCAGCCAAGATCCGGCAACTAATGAAAAACTGTTTTTT
CASSQDPATNEKLFF
>-|TRBJ1-6|15|TRBV9|-
TGTGCCAGCAGCGCCGTACCGGAGGAGAATTCACCCCTCCACTTT
CASSAVPEENSPLHF
>-|TRBJ1-2|13|TRBV11-2|few
TGTGCCAGCAGCCTGACAGAGGACTATGGCTACACCTTC
CASSLTEDYGYTF
>TRBD2|TRBJ2-1|12|TRBV7-2|-
TGTGCCAGCAGCTTAGAAGCGGGGGAGCAGTTCTTC
CASSLEAGEQFF
>-|TRBJ2-3|11|TRBV11-2|-
TGTGCCAGCAGCCCCGGCGGGGCGCAGTATTTT
CASSPGGAQYF
>TRBD1|TRBJ1-6|14|TRBV18|few
TGTGCCAGCCTTCGAGACCAGGGGGATTCACCCCTCCACTTT
CASLRDQGDSPLHF
>TRBD1|TRBJ1-2|15|TRBV5-1|-
TGCGCCAGCAGAACAGGGGGCGAAGAGGACTATGGCTACACCTTC
CASRTGGEEDYGYTF
>TRBD1|TRBJ2-4|14|TRBV29-1|-
TGCAGCGTCGGACCGGGACAGGGTTTCGGCATTCAGTACTTC
CSVGPGQGFGIQYF
>-|TRBJ2-7|15|TRBV9|few
TGTGCCAGCAGCGTTAGTGGGGCAAACTCCTACGAGCAGTACTTC
CASSVSGANSYEQYF
>TRBD2|TRBJ2-7|17|TRBV2|-
TGTGCCAGCTCAGGGAAAATAGCGGGGGGAAAGTCCTACGAGCAGTACTTC
CASSGKIAGGKSYEQYF
>-|TRBJ1-4|14|TRBV11-2|few
TGTGCCATAACAGGGATAGCAACTAATGAAAAACTGTTTTTT
CAITGIATNEKLFF
>TRBD2|TRBJ2-1|13|TRBV30|-
TGTGCCTGGATGGGACTAGCCGTCAATGAGCAGTTCTTC
CAWMGLAVNEQFF
>-|TRBJ2-5|14|TRBV30|once
TGTGCCTGGAGTCCCGACAGGATCAAAGAGACCCAGTACTTC
CAWSPDRIKETQYF
>-|TRBJ2-2|14|TRBV5-1|-
TGCGCCAGCAGCCGGCGGTCGGACACCGGGGAGCTGTTTTTT
CASSRRSDTGELFF
>-|TRBJ1-5|12|TRBV7-9|-
TGTGCCAGCAGCCCAGGGTATCAGCCCCAGCATTTT
CASSPGYQPQHF
>-|TRBJ2-5|13|TRBV29-1|-
TGCAGCGTTCCGGGACACCCACAAGAGACCCAGTACTTC
CSVPGHPQETQYF
>-|TRBJ1-1|17|TRBV5-1|-
TGCGCCAGCAGCTTCGACCCCCAAGGGGGAGTGAACACTGAAGCTTTCTTT
CASSFDPQGGVNTEAFF
>-|TRBJ1-5|13|TRBV6-1|-
TGTGCCAGCAGGGACAGAGGCAATCAGCCCCAGCATTTT
CASRDRGNQPQHF
>TRBD2|TRBJ2-7|12|TRBV7-2|-
TGTGCCGTCGCGGGAGACCTCTTCGAGCAGTACTTC
CAVAGDLFEQYF
>-|TRBJ2-1|15|TRBV4-3|-
TGCGCCAGCAGCCAAGAATTCCGGGTCTACAATGAGCAGTTCTTC
CASSQEFRVYNEQFF
>-|TRBJ1-1|17|TRBV7-9|-
TGTGCCAGCTCCCTACGTAGGCAGAGGGACATGAACACTGAAGCTTTCTTT
CASSLRRQRDMNTEAFF
>TRBD1|TRBJ2-7|18|TRBV7-6|once
TGTGCCAGCAGCACGGACCGCCGGACAGGGTATAACTCCTACGAGCAGTACTTC
CASSTDRRTGYNSYEQYF
>-|TRBJ1-4|14|TRBV27|few
TGTGCCAGCGGGGACATTTCAACTAATGAAAAACTGTTTTTT
CASGDISTNEKLFF
>-|TRBJ2-7|14|TRBV9|-
TGTGCCAGCAGCGTAGCGGGCAGGGGATACGAGCAGTACTTC
CASSVAGRGYEQYF
>TRBD1|TRBJ1-1|14|TRBV5-1|-
TGCGCCAGCAGCTGGGGACAGACGAACACTGAAGCCTTCTTT
CASSWGQTNTEAFF
>TRBD2|TRBJ2-3|18|TRBV5-6|-
TGTGCCAGCAGCTTGGGCGGGACTAGCGGGGGTGGCACGGATACGCAGTATTTT
CASSLGGTSGGGTDTQYF
>-|TRBJ1-1|16|TRBV7-2|-
TGTGCCAGCAGCTTAGTTAGCAGGGTCGGGAACACTGAAGCTTTCTTT
CASSLVSRVGNTEAFF
>-|TRBJ1-6|16|TRBV19|-
TGTGCCAGTAGTATTGCCCGGGCAGGGGATAATTCACCCCTCCACTTT
CASSIARAGDNSPLHF
>TRBD1|TRBJ1-1|16|TRBV5-1|once
TGCGCCAGCAGCTTGGGGCCCGGGACAGTGAACACTGAAGCTTTCTTT
CASSLGPGTVNTEAFF
>-|TRBJ2-2|17|TRBV19|-
TGTGCCAGTAGTATAGGAGACAGCTCATCGTGGACCGGGGAGCTGTTTTTT
CASSIGDSSSWTGELFF
>TRBD1|TRBJ1-6|16|TRBV7-6|-
TGTGCCAGCAGCTTACAGGGGGCTGGGTATAATTCCCCCCTCCACTTT
CASSLQGAGYNSPLHF
>-|TRBJ2-7|13|TRBV5-6|-
TGTGCCAGCAGCGATGACTTAAACTACGAGCAGTACTTC
CASSDDLNYEQYF
>-|TRBJ2-2|14|TRBV2|-
TGTGCCAGCAAGGGGGGGGAGAACACCGGGGAGCTGTTTTTT
CASKGGENTGELFF
>-|TRBJ1-1|12|TRBV6-6|-
TGTGCCAGCAGTCTAGAGAGGATTGAGGCTTTCTTT
CASSLERIEAFF
>-|TRBJ1-6|14|TRBV4-3|-
TGCGCCAGCAGCCAGCAGTCAGGGAATTCACCCCTCCACTTT
CASSQQSGNSPLHF
>-|TRBJ2-2|16|TRBV4-2|-
TGTGCCAGCAGCCAAGAATCGGGGGCGAACACCGGGGAGCTGTTTTTT
CASSQESGANTGELFF